This T cell receptor beta chain was captured in a study of blood T cells in healthy people across ages. Overall study results and limits: Unknown donor CMV status possibly confounded expanded clonotype changes. It was found that TCR beta diversity correlated strongly with the percentage of naive T cells.

The second PCR ran about 6 to 11 cycles with a sample-barcoded 5' primer and J-beta primers. The template-switch adaptor, which had 12 random nucleotides, put a tag on each cDNA molecule. TCRdb redid the calling of the 5' RACE reads with MiXCR, one entry per CDR3 protein. The data contain around 800,000 distinct CDR3 sequences, roughly 26% of them singletons. Worth noting for this clonotype: No antigen is known for it.

With 4 bases clipped from V and 4 bases from J, the junction kept 7 bases outside the gene matches. Looked up from germline, CDR1 is SQVTM and CDR2 is ANQGSEA. This CDR3 spans 14 amino acids. The sample was also linked to a second study, of T cells of mothers and their children.

Sequencing used blood. The TCR originated in a boy between 10 and 17 years old in good health. The chain recombines TRBV29-1 with TRBJ2-1; 7 positions agree with TRBD2. The CDR3 coding sequence is TGCAGCGTTGTAAGCGGGGTGAGGTACAATGAGCAGTTCTTC. Translated: CSVVSGVRYNEQFF.